The 8 T cell receptor beta chains in this list originate from one sample, sequenced in a study of blood T cells in healthy people across ages. Then a second PCR, running about 7 to 11 cycles, was carried out with a sample-barcoded 5' primer and a J-beta primer mix. A single record per CDR3 protein comes from TCRdb applying MiXCR to the 5' RACE reads. The table lists roughly 2 million distinct CDR3 sequences, approximately 50% of them singletons. Sequenced: blood. The receptors derive from a woman between 40 and 55 years old in good health.

The rearrangement links TRBV25-1 to TRBJ2-7, with a tentative D call TRBD2 (6 bases). This CDR3 is 13 amino acids long. V dropped 7 bases and J dropped 4 bases, with 14 bases sitting between them. Germline values: CDR1 MGHDK, CDR2 SYGVNS. The CDR3 sequence: CASTPQGGYEQYF. The CDR3 DNA sequence: TGTGCCAGCACGCCCCAGGGAGGATACGAGCAGTACTTC.

This clonotype was observed a handful of times. A much larger clone is a single base away; this may be a read error. The J gene is TRBJ2-5, the V gene TRBV20-1; possibly TRBD2 for D (5 bases). CDR3 size: 13 residues. The germline V and J ends were trimmed by 5 bases and 2 bases, with 12 bases remaining between them. Germline lookup yields CDR1 DFQATT and CDR2 SNEGSKA (reference sequence). CDR3 residues: CSAARGIQETQYF. Here the CDR3 DNA reads TGCAGTGCTGCCCGGGGTATTCAAGAGACCCAGTACTTC.

The V gene is TRBV5-1, the J gene TRBJ1-5; D perhaps matches TRBD1 (5 bases). CDR3 length: 16 amino acids. V was trimmed by 0 bases and J by 0 bases, leaving 10 bases between them. Germline CDR1 and CDR2: SGHRS and YFSETQ. The CDR3 DNA sequence: TGCGCCAGCAGCTTGGGCCTGAGGGGTAGCAATCAGCCCCAGCATTTT. It translates to CASSLGLRGSNQPQHF.

CDR3 residues: CASSHTTGNIQYF. The CDR3 region has the DNA TGTGCCAGCAGCCACACGACAGGGAACATTCAGTACTTC. The chain links TRBV3-1 to TRBJ2-4, with TRBD1 matching over 7 bases. The CDR3 contains 13 residues. CDR1 and CDR2 (germline): LGHDT, YNNKEL (reference sequence). V was pared by 3 bases and J by 7 bases, with 3 bases of the junction left unmatched.

The V gene is TRBV20-1, the J gene TRBJ2-4; 13 positions agree with TRBD2. With 8 bases clipped from V and 0 bases from J, the junction kept 10 bases outside the gene matches. This CDR3 is 17 amino acids long. Germline CDR1 is DFQATT and CDR2 is SNEGSKA (reference sequence). The CDR3 reads CSIPGLAGLIAKNIQYF. CDR3 coding DNA: TGCAGTATTCCGGGACTAGCGGGATTAATAGCCAAAAACATTCAGTACTTC.

This clonotype appeared a few times. The chain couples TRBV5-5 to TRBJ2-5, with a tentative D call TRBD2 (6 bases). The CDR3 runs 14 residues. Between the trimmed V and J ends, which lost 4 bases and 11 bases, there was a span of 21 bases. CDR1 and CDR2 from the germline V gene are SGHKS and YYEKEE (reference sequence). The DNA of the CDR3 is TGTGCCAGCAGCGTGGTTGGGAGGTCGATGGAGCAGTACTTC. It translates to CASSVVGRSMEQYF.

The chain is built from TRBV20-1 and TRBJ2-1, with 7 bases fitting TRBD1. The germline V gene has CDR1 DFQATT and CDR2 SNEGSKA (reference sequence). With V trimmed by 6 bases and J by 0 bases, 11 bases remained unmatched. The CDR3 has 16 residues. For the CDR3, the DNA is TGCAGTGCAACCTGGGACAGACCGAGCTCCTACAATGAGCAGTTCTTC. This codes for CSATWDRPSSYNEQFF.

For the CDR3, the DNA is TGTGCCACCAGTGATGGGCGCGGGTTAACGCAGTATTTT. This encodes CATSDGRGLTQYF. The V call is TRBV24-1, the J call TRBJ2-3, with D possibly being TRBD2 (5 bases). Germline V lookup: CDR1 KGHDR, CDR2 SFDVKD. The germline V and J ends were trimmed by 3 bases and 9 bases, with 12 bases remaining between them. CDR3 size: 13 residues.